Listed here are 21 T cell receptor beta chains from one sample, sequenced in a study of blood T cell repertoires in COVID-19. Clones were sequenced by immunoSEQ multiplex PCR, and TCRdb holds only the in-frame ones, with some missing. Here the sample spans fewer than 250,000 clones, about four fifths being singletons. Sequenced sample: PBMCs or T cells enriched from blood (not recorded which). All receptors come from a man in his 60s who had recovered from COVID-19.

The rearrangement joins TRBV29-1 to TRBJ2-3, with D tentatively TRBD1 (6 bases). CDR1 and CDR2 (germline): SQVTM, ANQGSEA. Trimming took off 7 bases at V and 6 bases at J, with 17 bases between the two ends. There are 13 residues in the CDR3. This chain's CDR3 is CSAKTGSWDTQYF. The CDR3 DNA reads TGCAGCGCCAAGACAGGTTCATGGGATACGCAGTATTTT.

This clone has only one observation. The chain employs TRBV7-2 and TRBJ2-5; 10 bases agree with TRBD1. Germline loops: CDR1 SGHTA, CDR2 FQGNSA. This CDR3 comprises 16 residues. The trim removed 4 bases at V and 7 bases at J, leaving 12 bases unmatched. For the CDR3, the DNA is TGTGCCAGCAGCTGGACCGGGACAGGGGAGAAGAGGACCCAGTACTTC. Its protein product is CASSWTGTGEKRTQYF.

J is TRBJ2-2 and V is TRBV6-5, with D unresolved. The CDR3 runs 15 residues. Germline CDR1 and CDR2: MNHEY and SVGAGI. The ends were cut back, 0 bases at V and 3 bases at J, with 8 bases in the middle. CDR3 in DNA: TGTGCCAGCAGTTACTCAGGTAGCCACACCGGGGAGCTGTTTTTT. Translation: CASSYSGSHTGELFF.

The rearrangement uses TRBV19 and TRBJ1-1, with 9 bases that match TRBD1. The V gene's germline CDR1 is LNHDA and CDR2 SQIVND (reference sequence). The CDR3 consists of 15 residues. Trimming cost V 3 bases and J 4 bases; bases outside gene matches: 6. The CDR3 here is CASSIPTGGGTEAFF. The CDR3 DNA follows: TGTGCCAGTAGTATCCCGACAGGGGGTGGCACTGAAGCTTTCTTT.

V gene TRBV19 combines with J gene TRBJ1-5, with D perhaps matching TRBD1 (6 bases). There are 15 residues in the CDR3. The ends were cut back, 2 bases at V and 5 bases at J, with 13 bases in the middle. In germline, CDR1 is LNHDA, CDR2 SQIVND (reference sequence). CDR3 residues: CASSIRQARDQPQHF. The CDR3, as DNA: TGTGCCAGTAGTATAAGACAGGCACGGGATCAGCCCCAGCATTTT.

The V and J genes are TRBV7-9 and TRBJ2-3; D unclear. Deletions cut 3 bases from V and 10 bases from J, with 8 bases between. The CDR3 is 11 residues long. Germline values: CDR1 SEHNR, CDR2 FQNEAQ (reference sequence). CDR3 in amino acids: CASSLTWAQYF. CDR3 nucleotides: TGTGCCAGCAGCTTGACTTGGGCGCAGTATTTT.

This clone was seen a few times. V is TRBV12-5 and J is TRBJ2-1; perhaps TRBD2 as D (5 bases). The CDR3 length is 16 residues. Germline lookup yields CDR1 LGHNT and CDR2 FRNRAP. V was pared by 6 bases and J by 0 bases, with 15 bases between. CDR3 amino acids: CASGPVATTSYNEQFF. CDR3 DNA: TGTGCTAGTGGGCCCGTTGCGACTACCTCCTACAATGAGCAGTTCTTC.

This clone was seen a few times. The chain is built from TRBV7-2 and TRBJ1-6; D unresolved. Germline V gene lookup returns CDR1 SGHTA and CDR2 FQGNSA. This CDR3 is 14 amino acids long. V lost 5 bases and J 7 bases, leaving 12 bases between the germline ends. The chain's CDR3 is CASSLTTRNSPLHF. The CDR3 bases are TGTGCCAGCAGCCTAACGACCAGGAATTCACCCCTCCACTTT.

With respect to this clone: The sample has other DNA sequences that encode this CDR3 too. This chain connects TRBV5-1 to TRBJ1-2; D may be TRBD1 (5 bases). Germline V gene data show CDR1 as SGHRS and CDR2 as YFSETQ. Trimming stripped 1 base from V and 2 bases from J, with 6 bases between. There are 13 residues in the CDR3. The CDR3 DNA sequence: TGCGCCAGCAGCTTGCAGGGCAACTATGGCTACACCTTC. Translation gives CASSLQGNYGYTF. Using reference TRBV5-1 and TRBJ1-2 for the parts outside the CDR3, the full variable domain is KAGVTQTPRYLIKTRGQQVTLSCSPISGHRSVSWYQQTPGQGLQFLFEYFSETQRNKGNFPGRFSGRQFSNSRSEMNVSTLELGDSALYLCASSLQGNYGYTFGSGTRLTVV.

This sequence joins TRBV25-1 and TRBJ1-4; 7 bases align to TRBD1. The CDR3 loop spans 14 amino acids. Germline values: CDR1 MGHDK, CDR2 SYGVNS. The V and J ends lost 3 bases and 8 bases, in that order; junction bases with no gene match: 6. CDR3 DNA sequence: TGTGCCAGCAGTGAGGGGACAGCAGGAGAAAAACTGTTTTTT. Encoded protein: CASSEGTAGEKLFF.

J is TRBJ1-3 and V is TRBV7-8, with D perhaps TRBD1 (5 bases). Between the trimmed V and J ends, which lost 0 bases and 2 bases, there was a span of 17 bases. The CDR3 is made up of 18 amino acids. Germline V gene data show CDR1 as SGHVS and CDR2 as FQNEAQ. In DNA form, the CDR3 reads TGTGCCAGCAGCTTAGCGGAGGAGGGGAGAGTTGCTGGAAACACCATATATTTT. Protein: CASSLAEEGRVAGNTIYF.

V usage is TRBV4-3 and J usage is TRBJ2-1; D not resolved. The CDR3 extends over 15 amino acids. The V end lost 0 bases, the J end lost 2 bases, and 8 bases lay between the germline ends. The germline CDR1 and CDR2 sequences are LGHNA and YSLEER. DNA for the CDR3: TGCGCCAGCAGCCAAGACTTTGACACCTACAATGAGCAGTTCTTC. The encoded protein is CASSQDFDTYNEQFF.

The chain is built from TRBV4-2 and TRBJ2-7; TRBD1 matches at 9 bases. Per germline, CDR1 LGHNA and CDR2 YNFKEQ. The V gene end was trimmed by 2 bases and the J gene end by 7 bases; junction bases not matched to a gene: 12. The CDR3 sequence is 16 residues long. The DNA of the CDR3 is TGTGCCAGCAGCCAATCTACGGGACAGGGTCACTGGGAGCAGTACTTC. Encoded protein: CASSQSTGQGHWEQYF.

V usage is TRBV7-3 and J usage is TRBJ2-1; D is perhaps TRBD1 (5 bases). CDR3 length: 15 residues. Trimming took 3 bases from V and 6 from J, leaving 15 bases between them. CDR1 and CDR2 from the germline V gene are SGHTA and FQGTGA. The CDR3 here is CASSFAQGGSNEQFF. CDR3 bases: TGTGCCAGCAGCTTCGCCCAGGGCGGTTCCAATGAGCAGTTCTTC.

In nucleotides, the CDR3 is TGTGCCAGTAAACCCGCAGGGGGCGCGAGGGGCAATCAGCCCCAGCATTTT. Residues: CASKPAGGARGNQPQHF. V is TRBV19 and J is TRBJ1-5; TRBD1 matches 8 bases. The CDR3 has 17 amino acids. V dropped 7 bases and J dropped 2; count of bases not matched to a gene: 13. The germline V gene has CDR1 LNHDA and CDR2 SQIVND (reference sequence).

J is TRBJ2-5 and V is TRBV7-2; 16 positions agree with TRBD2. CDR3 size: 17 residues. Germline-derived CDR1 and CDR2 are SGHTA and FQGNSA. V gave up 0 bases and J gave up 4 bases; unmatched junction bases: 2. The CDR3 spells CASSLAGLAGGLETQYF. The CDR3 bases are TGTGCCAGCAGCTTAGCGGGACTAGCGGGGGGGCTAGAGACCCAGTACTTC.

This clone has a single count. V usage is TRBV28 and J usage is TRBJ2-1; TRBD1 is a possible D gene (5 bases). V was clipped by 5 bases and J by 6 bases, with 14 bases between them. This CDR3 has 14 amino acids. Germline V lookup: CDR1 MDHEN, CDR2 SYDVKM. CDR3 DNA sequence: TGTGCCAGCAGTCTCCGGGTTGGGGCCAATGAGCAGTTCTTC. It translates to CASSLRVGANEQFF.

The V call is TRBV27, the J call TRBJ1-1; 9 nucleotides agree with TRBD1. The CDR3 runs 15 residues. Germline V gene data show CDR1 as MNHEY and CDR2 as SMNVEV (reference sequence). V was clipped by 3 bases and J by 4 bases; unmatched bases: 6. The CDR3 reads CASSFRGQGRTEAFF. The CDR3 DNA reads TGTGCCAGCAGTTTTCGAGGACAGGGGCGCACTGAAGCTTTCTTT.

This chain connects TRBV19 to TRBJ1-3; 7 bases are a match to TRBD1. With V trimmed by 7 bases and J by 4 bases, 4 bases remained unmatched. The CDR3 runs to 13 residues. Per germline, CDR1 LNHDA and CDR2 SQIVND (reference sequence). CDR3 protein: CASTTGHGNTIYF. The CDR3 nucleotides are TGTGCCAGTACGACAGGGCACGGAAACACCATATATTTT.

This chain joins TRBV5-6 and TRBJ1-2; the D gene is possibly TRBD1 (6 bases). In germline, CDR1 is SGHDT, CDR2 YYEEEE. Deletions cut 4 bases from V and 8 bases from J, with 15 bases between. CDR3 length: 13 amino acids. The chain's CDR3 is CASSPARGRGYTF. CDR3 nucleotides: TGTGCCAGCAGCCCGGCCAGGGGTAGAGGCTACACCTTC. The full variable domain, completed using reference TRBV5-6 and TRBJ1-2, is DAGVTQSPTHLIKTRGQQVTLRCSPKSGHDTVSWYQQALGQGPQFIFQYYEEEERQRGNFPDRFSGHQFPNYSSELNVNALLLGDSALYLCASSPARGRGYTFGSGTRLTVV.

This chain joins TRBV21-1 and TRBJ2-7; TRBD1 is the table's D call and was not checked against the DNA. TRBV21-1 is an annotated pseudogene. CDR3 length equals 17 residues. Here the CDR3 reads CASSTEGQPIIPYEQYF. The CDR3 DNA sequence: TGTGCCAGCAGCACCGAGGGACAGCCAATAATACCTTACGAGCAGTACTTC.